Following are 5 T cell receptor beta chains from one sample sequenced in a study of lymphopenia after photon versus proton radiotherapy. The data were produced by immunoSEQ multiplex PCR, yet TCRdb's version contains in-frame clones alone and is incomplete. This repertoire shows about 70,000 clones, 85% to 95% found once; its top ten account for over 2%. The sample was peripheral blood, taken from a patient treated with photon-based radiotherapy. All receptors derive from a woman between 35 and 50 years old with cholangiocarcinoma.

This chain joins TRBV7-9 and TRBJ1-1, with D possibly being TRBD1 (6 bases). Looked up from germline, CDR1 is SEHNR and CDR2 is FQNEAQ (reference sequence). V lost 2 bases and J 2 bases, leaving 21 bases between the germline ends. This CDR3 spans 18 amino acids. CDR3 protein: CASSLLGGSQYANTEAFF. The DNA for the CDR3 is TGTGCCAGCAGCTTACTCGGGGGCTCCCAGTATGCCAACACTGAAGCTTTCTTT. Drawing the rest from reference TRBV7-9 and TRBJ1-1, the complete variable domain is DTGVSQNPRHKITKRGQNVTFRCDPISEHNRLYWYRQTLGQGPEFLTYFQNEAQLEKSRLLSDRFSAERPKGSFSTLEIQRTEQGDSAMYLCASSLLGGSQYANTEAFFGQGTRLTVV.

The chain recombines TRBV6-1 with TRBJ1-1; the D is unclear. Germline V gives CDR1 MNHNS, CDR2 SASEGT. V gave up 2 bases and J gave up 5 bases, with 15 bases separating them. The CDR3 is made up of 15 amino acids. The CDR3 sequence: CASSETRSDLTEAFF. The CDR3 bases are TGTGCCAGCAGTGAAACCCGGTCTGACTTGACTGAAGCTTTCTTT.

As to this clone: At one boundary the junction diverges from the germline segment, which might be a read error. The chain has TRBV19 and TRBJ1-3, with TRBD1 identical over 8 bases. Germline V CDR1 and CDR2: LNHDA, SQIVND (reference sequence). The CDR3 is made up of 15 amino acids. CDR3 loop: CASSRWTGIGDTIYF. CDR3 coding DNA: TGTGCCAGTAGTCGGTGGACAGGGATTGGAGACACCATATATTTT.

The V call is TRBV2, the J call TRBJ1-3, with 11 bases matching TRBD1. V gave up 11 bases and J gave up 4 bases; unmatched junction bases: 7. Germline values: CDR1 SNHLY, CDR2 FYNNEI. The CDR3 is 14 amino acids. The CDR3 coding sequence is TGTGCCGCTGGACAGGGGGCAACCGGAAACACCATATATTTT. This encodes CAAGQGATGNTIYF. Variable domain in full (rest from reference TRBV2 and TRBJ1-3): EPEVTQTPSHQVTQMGQEVILRCVPISNHLYFYWYRQILGQKVEFLVSFYNNEISEKSEIFDDQFSVERPDGSNFTLKIRSTKLEDSAMYFCAAGQGATGNTIYFGEGSWLTVV.

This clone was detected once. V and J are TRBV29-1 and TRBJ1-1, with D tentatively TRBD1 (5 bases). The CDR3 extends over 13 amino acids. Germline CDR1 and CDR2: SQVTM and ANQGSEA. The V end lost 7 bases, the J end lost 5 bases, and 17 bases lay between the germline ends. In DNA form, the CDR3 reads TGCAGCGGAACGATGGGGGATAGGACTGAAGCTTTCTTT. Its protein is CSGTMGDRTEAFF.